This is a list of T cell receptor beta chains from one sample in a study of response to subunit inactivated influenza vaccine. One entry per CDR3 protein results from TCRdb running MiXCR on the RT-PCR reads. Of 650,000 or so distinct CDR3 sequences in the sample, 11% to 15% are singletons; the top ten hold 6.5% to 8%. Sample: PBMCs from blood, taken roughly 2 weeks before vaccination. These receptors were taken from a man aged 45 to 65 who received an inactivated influenza vaccine. CDR3s include the opening cysteine and the closing phenylalanine or tryptophan. Fields, in order: clone size, V gene, D gene, J gene, CDR3 protein, CDR3 DNA. The D gene is left open where the match is weak. Only part of the rows carry a size: once, few, many, or a class if the clone is expanded.

size: NA; V: TRBV20-1; D: NA; J: TRBJ2-3; CDR3: CSARERVYTDTQYF; DNA: TGCAGTGCTAGAGAGCGGGTCTACACAGATACGCAGTATTTT
size: NA; V: TRBV10-3; D: TRBD2; J: TRBJ2-2; CDR3: CAISDRSGGNTGELFF; DNA: TGTGCCATCAGTGATAGGAGCGGGGGCAACACCGGGGAGCTGTTTTTT
size: NA; V: TRBV2; D: NA; J: TRBJ2-7; CDR3: CASSRVSGREQYF; DNA: TGTGCCAGCAGTCGCGTATCGGGGCGGGAGCAGTACTTC
size: few; V: TRBV6-5; D: TRBD1; J: TRBJ2-3; CDR3: CASIMPQGARRDTQYF; DNA: TGTGCCAGCATTATGCCACAGGGGGCGCGCAGAGATACGCAGTATTTT
size: NA; V: TRBV7-2; D: NA; J: TRBJ2-3; CDR3: CASSLARLRSTDTQYF; DNA: TGTGCCAGCAGCTTAGCGCGACTAAGAAGCACAGATACGCAGTATTTT
size: NA; V: TRBV5-1; D: NA; J: TRBJ2-5; CDR3: CASNSGGAQETQYF; DNA: TGCGCCAGCAACTCTGGGGGGGCGCAGGAGACCCAGTACTTC
size: NA; V: TRBV6-1; D: TRBD1; J: TRBJ2-5; CDR3: CASSEEDWGQLQETQYF; DNA: TGTGCCAGCAGTGAAGAAGATTGGGGACAGCTACAAGAGACCCAGTACTTC
size: few; V: TRBV6-5; D: NA; J: TRBJ2-7; CDR3: CASSYLTRLVLYEQYF; DNA: TGTGCCAGCAGTTACTTAACTCGTCTAGTTCTCTACGAGCAGTACTTC
size: few; V: TRBV2; D: TRBD2; J: TRBJ2-1; CDR3: CASSDLAVAGNEQFF; DNA: TGTGCCAGCAGCGACCTGGCGGTAGCGGGGAATGAGCAGTTCTTC
size: once; V: TRBV7-9; D: NA; J: TRBJ2-5; CDR3: CASSSDIQETQYF; DNA: TGTGCCAGCAGCTCTGACATACAAGAGACCCAGTACTTC
size: NA; V: TRBV11-2; D: NA; J: TRBJ1-6; CDR3: CASSFARSNSPLHF; DNA: TGTGCCAGCAGCTTCGCCAGGTCTAATTCACCCCTCCACTTT
size: NA; V: TRBV20-1; D: TRBD2; J: TRBJ2-5; CDR3: CSARTSGRAQETQYF; DNA: TGCAGTGCTAGAACTAGCGGGAGGGCGCAAGAGACCCAGTACTTC
size: NA; V: TRBV7-9; D: NA; J: TRBJ2-5; CDR3: CASSLYQGETQYF; DNA: TGTGCCAGCAGCTTATACCAGGGGGAGACCCAGTACTTC
size: NA; V: TRBV5-1; D: NA; J: TRBJ2-5; CDR3: CASSFSGVWNQETQYF; DNA: TGCGCCAGCAGCTTCTCAGGGGTCTGGAACCAAGAGACCCAGTACTTC
size: once; V: TRBV11-2; D: TRBD2; J: TRBJ2-2; CDR3: CASSSTSGSVLGELFF; DNA: TGTGCCAGCAGCTCTACCAGCGGGAGTGTGTTGGGGGAGCTGTTTTTT
size: NA; V: TRBV6-1; D: TRBD1; J: TRBJ2-3; CDR3: CASSGQGAVDTQYF; DNA: TGTGCCAGCAGCGGACAGGGGGCAGTAGATACGCAGTATTTT
size: few; V: TRBV5-6; D: NA; J: TRBJ2-7; CDR3: CASSNSGGSYEQYF; DNA: TGTGCCAGCAGCAATAGCGGAGGCTCCTACGAGCAGTACTTC
size: NA; V: TRBV11-2; D: NA; J: TRBJ2-7; CDR3: CASSLVAYSSYEQYF; DNA: TGTGCCAGCAGCTTAGTGGCCTATAGCTCCTACGAGCAGTACTTC
size: many; V: TRBV5-1; D: NA; J: TRBJ2-7; CDR3: CASSLGGVTNSYEQYF; DNA: TGCGCCAGCAGCTTGGGGGGCGTTACAAACTCCTACGAGCAGTACTTC
size: many; V: TRBV7-8; D: NA; J: TRBJ2-3; CDR3: CASSLEGEVDTQYF; DNA: TGTGCCAGCAGCTTAGAGGGGGAGGTAGATACGCAGTATTTT
size: NA; V: TRBV4-2; D: TRBD2; J: TRBJ2-7; CDR3: CASSQRTSHPYEQYF; DNA: TGTGCCAGCAGCCAGAGGACTAGCCATCCCTACGAGCAGTACTTC
size: NA; V: TRBV27; D: NA; J: TRBJ1-1; CDR3: CASSLMGAGTEAFF; DNA: TGTGCCAGCAGTTTGATGGGGGCCGGCACTGAAGCTTTCTTT
size: NA; V: TRBV12-2; D: NA; J: TRBJ2-1; CDR3: CASRLVEIGRAWDEQFF; DNA: TGTGCAAGTCGCTTAGTTGAAATCGGGAGGGCCTGGGATGAGCAGTTCTTC
size: NA; V: TRBV20-1; D: TRBD1; J: TRBJ2-5; CDR3: CSATTGGGQETQYF; DNA: TGCAGTGCCACGACAGGGGGCGGGCAAGAGACCCAGTACTTC
size: NA; V: TRBV19; D: TRBD2; J: TRBJ2-3; CDR3: CATSSLGLAGSTDTQYF; DNA: TGTGCCACATCCTCGCTGGGACTAGCGGGTAGCACAGATACGCAGTATTTT
size: many; V: TRBV29-1; D: TRBD1; J: TRBJ1-1; CDR3: CSAQDRNEAFF; DNA: TGCAGCGCCCAGGACAGGAATGAAGCTTTCTTT
size: NA; V: TRBV29-1; D: NA; J: TRBJ2-1; CDR3: CSVVRVGGQSYNEQFF; DNA: TGCAGCGTTGTCAGGGTCGGGGGACAGTCCTACAATGAGCAGTTCTTC
size: few; V: TRBV20-1; D: NA; J: TRBJ2-7; CDR3: CSAERAPSQYF; DNA: TGCAGTGCCGAACGGGCACCGTCGCAGTACTTC
size: few; V: TRBV5-1; D: TRBD1; J: TRBJ2-5; CDR3: CASSWGTGQETQYF; DNA: TGCGCCAGCAGCTGGGGGACAGGTCAAGAGACCCAGTACTTC
size: many; V: TRBV12-3/TRBV12-4; D: NA; J: TRBJ1-2; CDR3: CASSLSGGKVSDGYTF; DNA: TGTGCCAGCAGTTTATCCGGGGGAAAAGTTTCGGATGGCTACACCTTC
size: few; V: TRBV6-2/TRBV6-3; D: TRBD2; J: TRBJ2-3; CDR3: CASTLRGADTQYF; DNA: TGTGCCAGCACTTTGCGGGGGGCAGATACGCAGTATTTT
size: few; V: TRBV7-2; D: TRBD1; J: TRBJ1-2; CDR3: CASSLATTGGYGYTF; DNA: TGTGCCAGCAGCTTAGCCACAACAGGGGGCTATGGCTACACCTTC